This T cell receptor beta chain was profiled in a study of blood T cell repertoires in COVID-19. In the source study's methods: Estimates of nucleated cell counts were drawn from the amplification of reference gene primers. Assay used: immunoSEQ multiplex PCR; TCRdb lists only in-frame clones, some missing. V and J calls and clone size are as listed in that table; D and trimming were resolved from the DNA. The sample lists hundreds of thousands of clones, roughly 90% occurring once. V was pared by 7 bases and J by 4 bases, with 1 base of the junction left unmatched. Looked up from germline, CDR1 is SQVTM and CDR2 is ANQGSEA. The CDR3 covers 14 residues.

The source material was peripheral blood. The rearrangement links TRBV29-1 to TRBJ2-1; 16 bases agree with TRBD2. This sequence was found in a man between 60 and 70 years old who had recovered from COVID-19. CDR3 residues: CSGGLAGGYNEQFF. For the CDR3, the DNA is TGCAGCGGGGGACTAGCGGGAGGGTACAATGAGCAGTTCTTC.